This T cell receptor beta chain was found in a study of monozygotic twins with inflammatory bowel disease. Overall study findings and caveats: The authors found no support for a single strong IBD-associated signal or clonotype. Discordant twins had repertoire similarity that did not differ from that of concordant twins, possibly from limited power.

TCR libraries were prepared from roughly 3,700 ng total RNA each. The unique tags termed UMIs, each holding a 6-nucleotide sample barcode, were added by means of template switching. TCRdb reprocessed the 5' RACE reads and reports one entry per CDR3 protein, with no DNA. This table lists 420,000 or so distinct CDR3 sequences. There are 15 residues in the CDR3. The V gene's germline CDR1 is LNHDA and CDR2 SQIVND (reference sequence). As concerns this clonotype: The target antigen is unknown.

The clonotype was recovered from a human donor with ulcerative colitis or Crohn's disease, or a healthy co-twin of an affected twin (not recorded which). Sample: blood. This chain links TRBV19 with TRBJ1-5. The CDR3 sequence: CASSIDLRSNQPQHF.